The 9 T cell receptor beta chains below come from one sample, sequenced in a study of T-cell reconstitution after alpha-beta-depleted transplantation in children (dated by TCRdb to the mid-2010s). This specimen's treatment or condition label, per the study, means: allogeneic hematopoietic cell transplantation with graft depleted of TCRalphabeta T cells and CD19 B cells. Library creation used PCR. TCRdb lists the instrument as Illumina HiSeq 2500. Molecular barcoding was employed in the preparation of TCR libraries, with unique molecular identifiers being used to normalize TCRbeta repertoire quantification. TCRdb trimmed public reads at Q25 via fastp, called clones via MiXCR and kept in-frame beta chains. Rows with one shared CDR3 protein collapse into an entry with the most common genes and DNA. The sample table holds just under 350,000 distinct CDR3 sequences, of which under 20% were seen once. The ten largest clones add up to approximately 38% of the sample.

The sample in question was PBMCs, mostly from graft donor cells, obtained 360 days after TCRalphabeta/CD19-depleted stem cell transplant. These receptors were collected from a male patient aged 2-10 years who had a stem cell transplant for acute lymphoblastic leukemia, so the T cells may come from the graft donor.

This clonotype was seen only a few times. The chain carries TRBV27 and TRBJ2-2; D is perhaps TRBD2 (6 bases). Germline values: CDR1 MNHEY, CDR2 SMNVEV (reference sequence). The ends were cut back, 7 bases at V and 6 bases at J, with 18 bases in the middle. CDR3 length: 15 amino acids. This CDR3 reads CASNVNGRRPGELFF. The CDR3 region has the DNA TGTGCCAGCAACGTGAACGGGAGAAGGCCCGGGGAGCTGTTTTTT.

The CDR3 reads CSVGLEGNRDSYEQYF. Written as DNA, the CDR3 is TGCAGCGTTGGATTAGAGGGGAACAGAGATTCCTACGAGCAGTACTTC. This rearrangement joins TRBV29-1 to TRBJ2-7, with D tentatively TRBD1 or TRBD2 (5 bases each). Germline V gene lookup returns CDR1 SQVTM and CDR2 ANQGSEA. V lost 4 bases and J lost 1, with 20 bases in between. The CDR3 runs to 16 residues.

The rearrangement joins TRBV7-2 to TRBJ1-2, with no clear D. The CDR3 sequence is 15 residues long. Trimming removed 1 base from V and 7 bases from J, with 16 bases in between. The germline gives CDR1 SGHTA, CDR2 FQGNSA. In nucleotides, the CDR3 is TGTGCCAGCAGCTTAGAGAACATCCCGGGAGGTGGCTACACCTTC. Its protein product is CASSLENIPGGGYTF.

The J gene is TRBJ1-1, the V gene TRBV20-1, with D tentatively TRBD1 (5 bases). The CDR3 length is 15 residues. Germline V gene lookup returns CDR1 DFQATT and CDR2 SNEGSKA (reference sequence). Between the trimmed V and J ends, which lost 1 base and 1 base, there was a span of 13 bases. The CDR3 reads CSARARGVWNTEAFF. In DNA form, the CDR3 reads TGCAGTGCTAGAGCCCGGGGGGTATGGAACACTGAAGCTTTCTTT.

The V and J genes are TRBV5-4 and TRBJ2-7, with 11 bases fitting TRBD1. Germline-derived CDR1 and CDR2 are SGHNT and YYREEE (reference sequence). The length of the CDR3 is 15 residues. With V trimmed by 3 bases and J by 5 bases, 7 bases remained unmatched. CDR3 coding DNA: TGTGCCAGCAGCTCGAAGGACAGGGGGCAAGACGAGCAGTACTTC. Its translation is CASSSKDRGQDEQYF.

This clonotype was counted between two and nine times. The chain carries TRBV7-8 and TRBJ2-5; 8 positions agree with TRBD2. V was pared by 3 bases and J by 1 base, with 10 bases of the junction left unmatched. Germline V CDR1 and CDR2: SGHVS, FQNEAQ. This CDR3 comprises 17 residues. In nucleotides, the CDR3 is TGTGCCAGCAGCTTTCCCACCCCACTAGCGGCCCAAGAGACCCAGTACTTC. Residues: CASSFPTPLAAQETQYF.

This clonotype was detected only a few times. The chain combines TRBV4-2 with TRBJ1-4; D is ambiguous. This CDR3 has 14 amino acids. V was shortened by 5 bases and J by 3 bases, with 10 bases between the two germline ends. Germline V gene data show CDR1 as LGHNA and CDR2 as YNFKEQ. The CDR3 reads CASSRVPSNEKLFF. The CDR3 DNA reads as TGTGCCAGCAGCAGAGTACCTTCTAATGAAAAACTGTTTTTT.

The gene calls are TRBV20-1 and TRBJ2-7; perhaps TRBD1 as D (6 bases). CDR3 length: 13 amino acids. Trimming took 1 base from V and 3 from J, leaving 10 bases between them. Germline CDR1 DFQATT, CDR2 SNEGSKA (reference sequence). The CDR3 sequence: CSARATGNYEQYF. Here the CDR3 DNA reads TGCAGTGCTAGAGCAACAGGGAACTACGAGCAGTACTTC.

This clonotype was seen more than once but under ten times. This sequence joins TRBV5-1 and TRBJ1-1; D remains ambiguous. V was clipped by 3 bases and J by 10 bases, with 22 bases between them. The CDR3 contains 15 residues. Germline-derived CDR1 and CDR2 are SGHRS and YFSETQ. The CDR3 DNA follows: TGCGCCAGCAGCTCAGCCCCCCTCCGGAGCCAGGTAGCTTTCTTT. Translating it yields CASSSAPLRSQVAFF.